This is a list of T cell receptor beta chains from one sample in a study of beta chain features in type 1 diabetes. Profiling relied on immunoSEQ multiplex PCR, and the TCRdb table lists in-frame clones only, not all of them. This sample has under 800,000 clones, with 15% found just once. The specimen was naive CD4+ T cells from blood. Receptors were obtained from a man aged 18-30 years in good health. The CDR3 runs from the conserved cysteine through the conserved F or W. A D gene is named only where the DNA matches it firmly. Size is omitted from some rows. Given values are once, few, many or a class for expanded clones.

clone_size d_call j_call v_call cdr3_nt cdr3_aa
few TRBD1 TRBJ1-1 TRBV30 TGTGCCTGGAGCTTTCAGGGGGCATTGAGGACTGAAGCTTTCTTT CAWSFQGALRTEAFF
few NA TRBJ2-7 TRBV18 TGTGCCAGCTCACCACAGGCGGACTACGAGCAGTACTTC CASSPQADYEQYF
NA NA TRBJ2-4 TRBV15 TGTGCCACCAGCAGGGGGACCGCCGAAGCCAAAAACATTCAGTACTTC CATSRGTAEAKNIQYF
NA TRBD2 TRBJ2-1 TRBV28 TGTGCCAGCAGTTTACTTCCGACTAGCGAAAGGCGCGAGCAGTTCTTC CASSLLPTSERREQFF
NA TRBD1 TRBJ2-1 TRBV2 TGTGCCAGCAGAAGGACAGGGGGCAATGAGCAGTTCTTC CASRRTGGNEQFF
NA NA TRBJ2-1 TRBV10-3 TGTGCCATCAGTGAAGAGGCTCCCGGGGTCTACAATGAGCAGTTCTTC CAISEEAPGVYNEQFF
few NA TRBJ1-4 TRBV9 TGTGCCAGCAGCGTAGGAATCGGGGGATCAACTAATGAAAAACTGTTTTTT CASSVGIGGSTNEKLFF
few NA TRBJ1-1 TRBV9 TGTGCCAGCAGCGTCTCATGGGCCTCGGAGAGAGCTTTCTTT CASSVSWASERAFF
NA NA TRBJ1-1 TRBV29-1 TGCAGCGTGGGCGGGGGTCTGGGGCAAACTGAAGCTTTCTTT CSVGGGLGQTEAFF
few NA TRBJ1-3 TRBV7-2 TGTGCCAGCAGCAGGACTTTGGGAAACACCATATATTTT CASSRTLGNTIYF
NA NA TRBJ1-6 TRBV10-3 TGTGCCATCAGTGAGTCACGGACGGGTACACCCCTCCACTTT CAISESRTGTPLHF
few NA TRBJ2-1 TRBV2 TGTGCCAGCAGTCGGGACCGGAATGAGCAGTTCTTC CASSRDRNEQFF
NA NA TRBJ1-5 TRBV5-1 TGCGCCAGCAGCTTGAGTGGATGGGGCAATCAGCCCCAGCATTTT CASSLSGWGNQPQHF
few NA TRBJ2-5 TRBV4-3 TGCGCCAGCAGCCAAGTTCCGGTGTTGTCAGGAAAGACCCAGTACTTC CASSQVPVLSGKTQYF
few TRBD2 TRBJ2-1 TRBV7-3 TGTGCCAGCAGCTTACGGGGTAGCGGGAGCTCCTACAATGAGCAGTTCTTC CASSLRGSGSSYNEQFF
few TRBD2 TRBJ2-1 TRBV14 TGTGCCAGCAGCCGGGGGACTAGCGGGGTTCGACTGAATGAGCAGTTCTTC CASSRGTSGVRLNEQFF
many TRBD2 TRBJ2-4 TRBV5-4 TGTGCCAGCAGCTTGCAGACTAGCGCCAAAAACATTCAGTACTTC CASSLQTSAKNIQYF
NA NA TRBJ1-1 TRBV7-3 TGTGCCAGCAGCTTCGGGAACACTGAAGCTTTCTTT CASSFGNTEAFF
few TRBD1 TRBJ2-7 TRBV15 TGTGCCACCAGCAGGAAGAGTGGGACAGGGCTCGAGCAGTACTTC CATSRKSGTGLEQYF
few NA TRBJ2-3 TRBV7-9 TGTGCCAGCAGCTTAGCGTGGGGGTACCCAGATACGCAGTATTTT CASSLAWGYPDTQYF
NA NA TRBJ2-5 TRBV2 TGTGCCAGCGCCGACGCACCGCTACAAGAGACCCAGTACTTC CASADAPLQETQYF
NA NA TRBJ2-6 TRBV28 TGTGCCACCTCCTCCCCCAGGGCTGGGGCCAACGTCCTGACTTTC CATSSPRAGANVLTF
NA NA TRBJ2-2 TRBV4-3 TGCGCCAGCAGCCAAGAAGCCTCTCTGACCACCGGGGAGCTGTTTTTT CASSQEASLTTGELFF
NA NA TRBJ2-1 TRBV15 TGTGCCACCAGCAGAGTTCGCGGAGTTAGCTCCTACAATGAGCAGTTCTTC CATSRVRGVSSYNEQFF
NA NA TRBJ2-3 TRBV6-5 TGTGCCAGCAGGGCCGTGGGCCCAGATACGCAGTATTTT CASRAVGPDTQYF
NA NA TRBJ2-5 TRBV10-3 TGTGCCATCAGTGCGGCGCGTGCATCGAAGTACTTC CAISAARASKYF
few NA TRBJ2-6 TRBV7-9 TGTGCCAGCAGCTCCGTAAGACTTACCAGCTCTGGGGCCAACGTCCTGACTTTC CASSSVRLTSSGANVLTF
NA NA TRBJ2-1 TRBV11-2 TGTGCCAGCAGGTTAGCACGCTCCTACAATGAGCAGTTCTTC CASRLARSYNEQFF
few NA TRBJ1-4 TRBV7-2 TGTGCCAGCAGCTTAGTTGCCTACAAACTGTTTTTT CASSLVAYKLFF
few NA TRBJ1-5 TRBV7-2 TGTGCCAGCAGCTTAGTAAGTTCCCCGGGCAGCAATCAGCCCCAGCATTTT CASSLVSSPGSNQPQHF
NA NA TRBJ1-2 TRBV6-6 TGTGCCAGCTGGAGGGACTATGGCTACACCTTC CASWRDYGYTF
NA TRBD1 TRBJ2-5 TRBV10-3 TGTGCCATCAGTGAGGTTCCGGGACAGGGGATAGACTTC CAISEVPGQGIDF
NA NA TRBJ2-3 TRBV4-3 TGCGCCAGCAGCCAAGGTCTCGGGGGACCTATTACGCAGTATTTT CASSQGLGGPITQYF
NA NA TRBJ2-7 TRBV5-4 TGTGCCAGCAGCCTCCGCCGCAGTAAGCAGTACTTC CASSLRRSKQYF
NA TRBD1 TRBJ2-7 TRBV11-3 TGTGCCAGCAGCCCCAACAGGGGGCGAGTGTACGAGCAGTACTTC CASSPNRGRVYEQYF
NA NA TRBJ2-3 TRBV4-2 TGTGCCAGCAGCCAAGGCTTTGGCAGGGTCCAAGATACGCAGTATTTT CASSQGFGRVQDTQYF
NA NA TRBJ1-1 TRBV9 TGTGCCAGCAGCAGAAGCCCGAACACTGAAGCTTTCTTT CASSRSPNTEAFF
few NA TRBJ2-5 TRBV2 TGTGCCAGCAACCGCCGGGACACCCTACGGGAGACCCAGTACTTC CASNRRDTLRETQYF
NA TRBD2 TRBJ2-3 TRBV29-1 TGCAGCGTCACTAGCGGGAGGGCCCCCACAGATACGCAGTATTTT CSVTSGRAPTDTQYF
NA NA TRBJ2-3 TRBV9 TGTGCCAGCAGCCCGATTCTGACACTGATCACAGATACGCAGTATTTT CASSPILTLITDTQYF
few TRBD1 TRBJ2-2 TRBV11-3 TGTGCCAGCAGCTTACAGGGGGCCGGGGAGCTGTTTTTT CASSLQGAGELFF
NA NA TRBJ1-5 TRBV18 TGTGCCAGCTCACCTCTGGGGGTTCAGCCCCAGCATTTT CASSPLGVQPQHF
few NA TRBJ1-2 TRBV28 TGTGCCAGCAGTTTGGTTTTCGTGTCCCTTAACTATGGCTACACCTTC CASSLVFVSLNYGYTF
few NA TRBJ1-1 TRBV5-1 TGCGCCAGCAGCTTGGACAGGGTATCGAACACTGAAGCTTTCTTT CASSLDRVSNTEAFF
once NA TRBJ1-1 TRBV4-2 TGTGCCAGCAGCCTCCACACGGACGGACCGAACACTGAAGCTTTCTTT CASSLHTDGPNTEAFF
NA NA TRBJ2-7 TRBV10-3 TGTGCCATCAGTCTGACCCAGGGGTACGAGCAGTACTTC CAISLTQGYEQYF
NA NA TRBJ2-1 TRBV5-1 TGCGCCAGCAGCTTGGAACAGGTGGCGTTCTTC CASSLEQVAFF
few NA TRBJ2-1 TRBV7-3 TGTGCCAGCAGCTTGTCGTCCGCAGTCTCCTACAATGAGCAGTTCTTC CASSLSSAVSYNEQFF